Listed below are T cell receptor beta chains from one sample, sequenced in a study of blood T cell repertoires in COVID-19. Assay: immunoSEQ multiplex PCR; the TCRdb copy retains only in-frame clones and omits some. The table records approximately 130,000 clones, approximately 85% of them present only once. Sequencing was performed on peripheral blood. These receptors came from a human donor in a cohort sampled during active COVID-19. Both conserved end residues are part of each CDR3. The D gene is left open where the match is weak. The size of a clone is reported for some rows only, either as once, few or many, or as a class for expanded clones.

d_call j_call v_call clone_size cdr3_aa cdr3_nt
- TRBJ2-1 TRBV9 - CASSVGLNSYNEQFF TGTGCCAGCAGCGTAGGACTGAACTCCTACAATGAGCAGTTCTTC
- TRBJ2-3 TRBV6-5 - CASRGGTDTQYF TGTGCCAGCCGCGGGGGCACAGATACGCAGTATTTT
TRBD2 TRBJ2-1 TRBV11-2 - CASSLDSALAGKDEQFF TGTGCCAGCAGCTTAGATTCGGCACTAGCGGGGAAGGATGAGCAGTTCTTC
TRBD1 TRBJ1-2 TRBV29-1 - CSVAMGTDVGYTF TGCAGCGTTGCAATGGGGACAGACGTTGGCTACACCTTC
- TRBJ2-6 TRBV7-2 - CASSFEGLPSGANVLTF TGTGCCAGCAGCTTTGAGGGTTTGCCCTCTGGGGCCAACGTCCTGACTTTC
- TRBJ1-1 TRBV11-3 - CASSPQNPNTEAFF TGTGCCAGCAGCCCCCAGAACCCGAACACTGAAGCTTTCTTT
- TRBJ1-5 TRBV2 few CASSDQGGNQPQHF TGTGCCAGCAGTGATCAGGGCGGAAATCAGCCCCAGCATTTT
- TRBJ1-2 TRBV12-5 - CASAPEGYWSYTF TGTGCTAGTGCCCCGGAGGGCTATTGGAGCTACACCTTC
- TRBJ1-6 TRBV7-9 once CASSLLPGNSPLHF TGTGCCAGCAGCTTATTACCAGGGAATTCACCCCTCCACTTT
- TRBJ1-1 TRBV3-1/TRBV3-2 - CASSQAGGKAEAFF TGTGCCAGCAGCCAAGCCGGGGGGAAGGCTGAAGCTTTCTTT
- TRBJ1-1 TRBV6-5 - CASRNSGEAFF TGTGCCAGCAGAAACTCAGGGGAAGCTTTCTTT
TRBD1 TRBJ2-2 TRBV7-6 - CASSLGGQGNTGELFF TGTGCCAGCAGCTTAGGGGGACAGGGAAACACCGGGGAGCTGTTTTTT
- TRBJ1-4 TRBV15 - CATSRDLPGAATNEKLFF TGTGCCACCAGCAGAGATCTCCCAGGGGCTGCAACTAATGAAAAACTGTTTTTT
TRBD1 TRBJ1-2 TRBV6-5 - CASREPGQGYGYTF TGTGCCAGCAGGGAGCCGGGACAGGGATATGGCTACACCTTC
- TRBJ1-2 TRBV13 - CASSSSSGYGYTF TGTGCCAGCAGCTCGAGTTCGGGCTATGGCTACACCTTC
- TRBJ2-1 TRBV5-4 - CASTTKGGALNEQFF TGTGCCAGCACCACCAAAGGGGGGGCCCTTAATGAGCAGTTCTTC
- TRBJ1-3 TRBV7-2 - CASSLVAASGNTIYF TGTGCCAGCAGCTTAGTGGCGGCCTCTGGAAACACCATATATTTT